This T cell receptor (beta chain) derives from a study of beta chain features in type 1 diabetes. About the study: Patients did not differ from healthy donors in age, gender or cell yield.

Isolation of CD4+ naive, central memory, regulatory and stem cell-like memory cells was achieved by sorting via CD45RO/CCR7/CD25/CD127/CD95/CD27. Whole-study findings and limits: TCRB rearrangement may or may not be influenced by HLA type; here this remained unresolved.

CDR3 length: 14 amino acids. Germline loops: CDR1 SQVTM, CDR2 ANQGSEA. This clone was seen more than once but under ten times. Its antigen remains unknown. At one end the junction does not follow the germline gene, possibly because of a read error. The study reverse transcribed the entire isolated RNA, so it sequenced expressed TCRB transcripts. This table comes from immunoSEQ multiplex PCR, and its TCRdb copy is limited to in-frame clones, with some not included. The table includes roughly 150,000 clones, roughly 11% detected once. The origin of this receptor is a man aged 18 to 29 in good health. The chain is built from TRBV29-1 and TRBJ1-2; 8 bases fit TRBD1. Sequencing was carried out using central memory CD4+ T cells from blood. CDR3 in amino acids: CSVEGGDRISGPPF. CDR3 DNA: TGCAGCGTTGAAGGGGGGGACAGGATTTCGGGTCCCCCTTTC.